Detailed here is one TCR beta chain. Authors' analysis steps: Counts of nucleated cells, estimated from reference gene primer amplification, were obtained. Sequencing was performed with immunoSEQ multiplex PCR; in TCRdb, only in-frame clones are kept and a portion is missing. V, J and clone size reflect that table, while D and trimming were determined from the DNA. This table holds under 400,000 clones, around 87% found once. The CDR3 is made up of 15 amino acids. The data originate from a study of blood T cell repertoires in COVID-19. About the study: Both acute and convalescent COVID-19 samples were obtained from the United States, Italy and Spain.

Material for sequencing was peripheral blood. The rearrangement joins TRBV21-1 to TRBJ1-1; the table's D call TRBD1 went unverified against the DNA. TRBV21-1 is a pseudogene locus. This TCR came from a man aged 18 to 30 with active or convalescent COVID-19. The CDR3 is CASSKGRTANTEAFF. Written as DNA, the CDR3 is TGTGCCAGCAGCAAAGGTAGGACAGCGAACACTGAAGCTTTCTTT.